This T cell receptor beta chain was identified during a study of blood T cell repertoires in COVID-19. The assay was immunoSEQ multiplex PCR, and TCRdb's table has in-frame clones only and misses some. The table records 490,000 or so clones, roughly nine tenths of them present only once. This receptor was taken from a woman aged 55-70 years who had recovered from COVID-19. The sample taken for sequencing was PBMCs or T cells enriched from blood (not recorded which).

CDR3 sequence: CASSPEDRTGGELFF. The CDR3 DNA is TGTGCCAGCAGCCCAGAGGACAGGACCGGGGGGGAGCTGTTTTTT. The chain uses TRBV5-5 and TRBJ2-2; 7 bases are shared with TRBD1. The germline V gene encodes CDR1 SGHKS and CDR2 YYEKEE (reference sequence). The CDR3 extends over 15 amino acids. V lost 4 bases, J lost 8 bases, and 11 bases stayed unmatched.